The 20 T cell receptor beta chains given below trace back to one sample, sequenced in a study of shared clonotypes between healthy human individuals. This table comes from immunoSEQ multiplex PCR, and its TCRdb copy is limited to in-frame clones, with some not included. The sample carries some 790,000 clones, around 70% recorded once. Specimen: memory CD4+ T cells sorted from blood. The subset: CD45RA-negative fraction. The receptors originated from a woman between 25 and 40 years old in good health.

The rearrangement uses TRBV5-6 and TRBJ1-5; no clear D gene. Trimming left V 3 bases short and J 4 bases short, with 14 bases between. CDR1 and CDR2 from the germline V gene are SGHDT and YYEEEE. The CDR3 runs 15 residues. The CDR3 loop is CASSWYNMENQPQHF. In DNA, the CDR3 is TGTGCCAGCAGCTGGTACAATATGGAGAATCAGCCCCAGCATTTT.

This clone occurred a few times. The chain has TRBV19 and TRBJ1-2; the D gene is possibly TRBD1 (5 bases). Germline V gene lookup returns CDR1 LNHDA and CDR2 SQIVND (reference sequence). V was shortened by 7 bases and J by 8 bases, with 17 bases between the two germline ends. CDR3 size: 13 residues. The CDR3 DNA sequence: TGTGCCAGTAACCCCCTCTCGGGGGTAGGCTACACCTTC. It yields the protein CASNPLSGVGYTF.

The rearrangement joins TRBV27 to TRBJ2-7; possibly TRBD2 for D (6 bases). V was clipped by 2 bases and J by 2 bases, with 13 bases between them. CDR3 length equals 15 residues. Germline V CDR1 and CDR2: MNHEY, SMNVEV (reference sequence). The CDR3 DNA reads TGTGCCAGCAGTTTACGGGGCGGGACCACCTACGAGCAGTACTTC. Its protein is CASSLRGGTTYEQYF.

A few counts support this clone. This chain joins TRBV25-1 and TRBJ2-1; D gene uncertain. Germline CDR1 is MGHDK and CDR2 is SYGVNS. V lost 6 bases and J 4 bases, leaving 7 bases between the germline ends. The length of the CDR3 is 12 residues. CDR3 in amino acids: CASSSLYNEQFF. As DNA, the CDR3 is TGTGCCAGCAGCTCGCTTTACAATGAGCAGTTCTTC.

J is TRBJ2-3 and V is TRBV5-1; 8 bases match TRBD1. J was trimmed by 3 bases and V by 0 bases; bases with no gene match: 6. This CDR3 has 16 residues. Germline assignment: CDR1 SGHRS and CDR2 YFSETQ. The CDR3 is CASSLELRQGTDTQYF. The DNA for the CDR3 is TGCGCCAGCAGCTTGGAGTTGAGACAGGGGACAGATACGCAGTATTTT.

This clone was seen once. The chain links TRBV7-9 to TRBJ2-5, with D uncertain. This CDR3 comprises 13 residues. The ends were cut back, 1 base at V and 7 bases at J, with 10 bases in the middle. Germline V lookup: CDR1 SEHNR, CDR2 FQNEAQ (reference sequence). This CDR3 is CASSLVGVGTQYF. CDR3 in DNA: TGTGCCAGCAGCTTAGTGGGTGTCGGGACCCAGTACTTC.

This clone was seen just once. The chain carries TRBV7-6 and TRBJ1-3; no firm D call. Trimming pared 5 bases from V and 0 bases from J, leaving 8 bases between. This CDR3 region has 14 residues. Germline assignment: CDR1 SGHVS and CDR2 FNYEAQ. The CDR3: CASSPVDSGNTIYF. The DNA of the CDR3 is TGTGCCAGCAGCCCTGTGGACTCTGGAAACACCATATATTTT.

The chain is built from TRBV7-6 and TRBJ2-1, with D possibly being TRBD2 (5 bases). The CDR3 extends over 12 amino acids. From germline, CDR1 is SGHVS and CDR2 FNYEAQ. Trimming shortened V by 2 bases and J by 7 bases, and 6 bases separated the two germline ends. This chain's CDR3 is CASSLTGNEQFF. In DNA form, the CDR3 reads TGTGCCAGCAGCTTAACGGGGAATGAGCAGTTCTTC.

This rearrangement joins TRBV30 to TRBJ1-5, with 7 bases aligning to TRBD1. This CDR3 has 14 amino acids. Trimming removed 2 bases from V and 3 bases from J; junction bases left unmatched: 4. CDR1 GTSNPN and CDR2 SVGIG come from the germline V gene (reference sequence). CDR3 protein: CAWSRQGPNQPQHF. The CDR3 coding sequence is TGTGCCTGGAGTCGACAGGGACCCAATCAGCCCCAGCATTTT.

The chain employs TRBV10-3 and TRBJ2-2, with 10 positions matching TRBD2. CDR1 and CDR2 (germline): ENHRY, SYGVKD. V lost 10 bases, J lost 2 bases, and 4 bases stayed unmatched. There are 14 residues in the CDR3. The CDR3 nucleotides are TGTGCCACCGGACTAGCGGTAAACACCGGGGAGCTGTTTTTT. It translates to CATGLAVNTGELFF.

This clone was counted ten times or more. The chain joins TRBV13 to TRBJ1-2; 7 bases are a match to TRBD1. The junction had 8 bases not matched to a gene; V was cut back by 5 bases and J by 2 bases. CDR3 length equals 15 residues. The V gene's germline CDR1 is PRHDT and CDR2 FYEKMQ (reference sequence). The CDR3: CASSTRRTGNYGYTF. The CDR3 DNA is TGTGCCAGCAGCACCAGAAGGACAGGCAACTATGGCTACACCTTC.

Note on this clone: Other DNA sequences in the same sample also yield this CDR3. The chain joins TRBV19 to TRBJ1-1, with D unclear. Germline V gene sequence: CDR1 LNHDA, CDR2 SQIVND (reference sequence). The CDR3 totals 14 residues. The V end was cut by 1 base, the J end by 2 bases, with 8 bases between. Here the CDR3 DNA reads TGTGCCAGTAGTATAGGTCAGCTCAACACTGAAGCTTTCTTT. Residues: CASSIGQLNTEAFF.

V usage is TRBV14 and J usage is TRBJ2-3, with TRBD2 matching over 8 bases. The J segment lost 4 bases and the V segment lost 4 bases, leaving 7 bases of the junction unmatched. The CDR3 extends over 15 amino acids. Germline values: CDR1 SGHDN, CDR2 FVKESK. CDR3 sequence reads: CASSRIAGLADTQYF. CDR3 coding DNA: TGTGCCAGCAGCCGGATAGCGGGACTGGCAGATACGCAGTATTTT.

The gene calls are TRBV18 and TRBJ2-1; the D gene is possibly TRBD1 (6 bases). This CDR3 is 16 amino acids long. V lost 3 bases to trimming and J lost 10 bases, with 22 bases between them. The germline CDR1 and CDR2 sequences are KGHSH and LQKENI. This CDR3 reads CASSPEGERTRVEQFF. CDR3 bases: TGTGCCAGCTCACCCGAGGGGGAGCGTACCCGGGTCGAGCAGTTCTTC.

The chain combines TRBV11-2 with TRBJ2-2; perhaps TRBD1 as D (6 bases). Germline CDR1 and CDR2: SGHAT and FQNNGV. The V end was cut by 3 bases, the J end by 1 base, with 9 bases between. There are 15 residues in the CDR3. CDR3 DNA: TGTGCCAGCAGCTTGACAGGATTGAACACCGGGGAGCTGTTTTTT. Protein product: CASSLTGLNTGELFF.

In this sample, this clone turned up once. The chain is built from TRBV10-2 and TRBJ2-3; TRBD2 matches 10 bases. The CDR3 is 15 residues long. The trim removed 5 bases at V and 2 bases at J, leaving 4 bases unmatched. Germline values: CDR1 WSHSY, CDR2 SAAADI. The CDR3 sequence is CASSPGLANTDTQYF. CDR3 DNA sequence: TGCGCCAGCAGTCCGGGACTAGCGAACACAGATACGCAGTATTTT.

The chain couples TRBV7-2 to TRBJ2-3; D call uncertain. V lost 3 bases to trimming and J lost 0 bases, with 7 bases between them. Germline values: CDR1 SGHTA, CDR2 FQGNSA. The CDR3 loop spans 14 amino acids. CDR3 amino acids: CASSLESSTDTQYF. The CDR3 bases are TGTGCCAGCAGCTTGGAGTCTAGCACAGATACGCAGTATTTT.

The chain is built from TRBV6-5 and TRBJ1-2; D gene unclear. The CDR3 loop spans 14 amino acids. Trimming removed 0 bases from V and 4 bases from J, with 9 bases in between. The germline CDR1 and CDR2 sequences are MNHEY and SVGAGI. CDR3 bases: TGTGCCAGCAGTTACTCGATGTCAGCCTATGGCTACACCTTC. Its translation: CASSYSMSAYGYTF.

The J gene is TRBJ2-3, the V gene TRBV4-1; 8 bases map to TRBD2. The CDR3 is 15 amino acids. CDR1 MGHRA and CDR2 YSYEKL come from the germline V gene. J was trimmed by 4 bases and V by 3 bases; bases with no gene match: 6. The CDR3 region has the DNA TGCGCCAGCAGCCATCACGGACTAGCAGCAGATACGCAGTATTTT. Its protein product is CASSHHGLAADTQYF.

The chain employs TRBV2 and TRBJ1-1; maybe TRBD1 (6 bases). Germline lookup yields CDR1 SNHLY and CDR2 FYNNEI. V was clipped by 6 bases and J by 4 bases, with 15 bases between them. The CDR3 covers 14 residues. The CDR3 loop is CASSSGGGGTEAFF. The DNA of the CDR3 is TGTGCCAGCAGCTCCGGGGGGGGCGGCACTGAAGCTTTCTTT. Full variable domain (outside the CDR3, taken from reference TRBV2 and TRBJ1-1): EPEVTQTPSHQVTQMGQEVILRCVPISNHLYFYWYRQILGQKVEFLVSFYNNEISEKSEIFDDQFSVERPDGSNFTLKIRSTKLEDSAMYFCASSSGGGGTEAFFGQGTRLTVV.